The source of this T cell receptor beta chain is a study of T cells in Graves' hyperthyroidism and ophthalmopathy. PBMCs stemmed from around 9.3 ml fresh peripheral blood. This clonotype was observed many times. Amplification of TCR beta CDR3 regions used RNA as the template. First-round RT-PCR of the TCR CDR3 relied on the HTBI primer set. TCRdb re-analysed the multiplex PCR reads in MiXCR, keeping a single row per CDR3 protein. The repertoire has hundreds of thousands of distinct CDR3 sequences, nearly 20% of them found once; the top ten carry around 50%. The V gene lost 2 bases and the J gene lost 0 bases, with 12 bases spanning the gap. The CDR3 covers 16 residues.

This chain connects TRBV12-3 or TRBV12-4 to TRBJ2-3; D is unresolved. This TCR was recovered from a man in his forties with Graves' ophthalmopathy. Sequenced: blood. The CDR3 DNA sequence: TGTGCCAGCAGTTTAAACCCAGGAGCTAGCACAGATACGCAGTATTTT. It codes for CASSLNPGASTDTQYF.